This T cell receptor beta chain was observed in a study of patients and donors after allogeneic stem cell transplantation. In TCRdb, the RT-PCR reads were re-called with MiXCR into one record per CDR3 protein. Here the sample spans 900,000 to 1,000,000 distinct CDR3 sequences, approximately 19% being singletons. CDR3 size: 13 residues. V was clipped by 8 bases and J by 5 bases, with 18 bases between them. Germline CDR1 reads DFQATT; CDR2 reads SNEGSKA (reference sequence). This clonotype was seen a handful of times. This chain links TRBV20-1 with TRBJ1-1; tentatively, D is TRBD1 (5 bases). The TCR originated in a human donor who was either an allogeneic HSCT recipient or a stem cell or donor lymphocyte infusion donor (not recorded which). It is not recorded whose cells these are; they may come from a transplant donor. The sample comprised blood, either unsorted or a sorted T cell fraction (not recorded which). The DNA for the CDR3 is TGCAGTACATATAACCCCAAGGGGACTGAAGCTTTCTTT. Translating it yields CSTYNPKGTEAFF.